A selection of T cell receptor beta chains follows, all from one sample in a study of blood T cell repertoires in COVID-19. Assay: immunoSEQ multiplex PCR; the TCRdb copy retains only in-frame clones and omits some. The table lists 200,000 to 250,000 clones, 86% of them singletons. The material sequenced was peripheral blood. The receptors shown here come from a man aged 55 to 69 with acute or convalescent COVID-19. Both conserved end residues are part of each CDR3. A row's size may be missing; if present it is once, few, many or a size class.

j_call: TRBJ1-3; clone_size: NA; v_call: TRBV19; cdr3_aa: CASLQGPSAGNTIYF
j_call: TRBJ2-7; clone_size: NA; v_call: TRBV27; cdr3_aa: CASSDGHTYEQYF
j_call: TRBJ2-5; clone_size: NA; v_call: TRBV27; cdr3_aa: CASSLMGQGQETQYF
j_call: TRBJ2-2; clone_size: NA; v_call: TRBV5-1; cdr3_aa: CASSLGRGTGAFTGELFF
j_call: TRBJ2-3; clone_size: NA; v_call: TRBV11-3; cdr3_aa: CASSLVLAGTDTQYF
j_call: TRBJ2-7; clone_size: NA; v_call: TRBV2; cdr3_aa: CASGIGRDRGGSYEQYF
j_call: TRBJ2-7; clone_size: once; v_call: TRBV6-5; cdr3_aa: CASSYLRGRPPYEQYF
j_call: TRBJ1-1; clone_size: NA; v_call: TRBV4-3; cdr3_aa: CASSQGRRNTEAFF
j_call: TRBJ1-1; clone_size: NA; v_call: TRBV25-1; cdr3_aa: CASSELGQGPTEAFF
j_call: TRBJ2-7; clone_size: NA; v_call: TRBV28; cdr3_aa: CASSSFGGFSSYEQYF
j_call: TRBJ1-6; clone_size: NA; v_call: TRBV5-6; cdr3_aa: CASTRTGDNSPLHF
j_call: TRBJ2-1; clone_size: NA; v_call: TRBV4-1; cdr3_aa: CASSQEGGYNEQFF
j_call: TRBJ2-2; clone_size: NA; v_call: TRBV15; cdr3_aa: CATSRDLQGLAGAGELFF
j_call: TRBJ2-1; clone_size: NA; v_call: TRBV6-5; cdr3_aa: CASSPTSWASNEQFF
j_call: TRBJ2-1; clone_size: NA; v_call: TRBV6-5; cdr3_aa: CASTRDRERNEQFF
j_call: TRBJ2-7; clone_size: NA; v_call: TRBV11-3; cdr3_aa: CASSTGGLGYEQYF
j_call: TRBJ2-3; clone_size: NA; v_call: TRBV19; cdr3_aa: CASSPQREESTDTQYF
j_call: TRBJ2-3; clone_size: once; v_call: TRBV28; cdr3_aa: CASSLSGLAEDTQYF
j_call: TRBJ1-1; clone_size: NA; v_call: TRBV5-4; cdr3_aa: CASSLDRGRAFF
j_call: TRBJ2-2; clone_size: NA; v_call: TRBV11-3; cdr3_aa: CASRPVGGTGELFF
j_call: TRBJ2-1; clone_size: NA; v_call: TRBV18; cdr3_aa: CASSLIEDFDEQFF
j_call: TRBJ2-3; clone_size: NA; v_call: TRBV11-2; cdr3_aa: CASSSLTTSTDTQYF